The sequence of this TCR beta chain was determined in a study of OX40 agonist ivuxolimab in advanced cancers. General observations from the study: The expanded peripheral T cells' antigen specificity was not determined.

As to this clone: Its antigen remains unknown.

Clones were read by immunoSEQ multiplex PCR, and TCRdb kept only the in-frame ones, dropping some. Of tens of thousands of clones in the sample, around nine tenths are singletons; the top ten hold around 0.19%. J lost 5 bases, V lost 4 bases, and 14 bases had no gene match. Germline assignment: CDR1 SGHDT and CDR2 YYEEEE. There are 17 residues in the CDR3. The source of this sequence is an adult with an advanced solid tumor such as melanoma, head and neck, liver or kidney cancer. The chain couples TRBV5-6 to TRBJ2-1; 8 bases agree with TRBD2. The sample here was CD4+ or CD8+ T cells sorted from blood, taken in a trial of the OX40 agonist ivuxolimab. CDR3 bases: TGTGCCAGCAGCGCACCCCTCGGGACTAGAGAAGACAATGAGCAGTTCTTC. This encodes CASSAPLGTREDNEQFF.